This T cell receptor (beta chain) was retrieved from a study of cytomegalovirus exposure and HLA in healthy donors. The wider study: T cells numbering about 200 million yielded 100 million to 120 million unique TCR beta sequences in an earlier analysis.

The PCR used 60 Vbeta and 13 Jbeta primers. This table comes from immunoSEQ multiplex PCR, and its TCRdb copy is limited to in-frame clones, with some not included. The sample lists approximately 170,000 clones; around 68% were seen once. Study observations and caveats: Most subjects had HLA-A and HLA-B alleles reportedly predicted accurately by TCR beta sequences.

The CDR3 covers 14 residues. V was clipped by 4 bases and J by 1 base; unmatched bases: 2. Germline V CDR1 and CDR2: SGHKS, YYEKEE (reference sequence). With respect to this clone: Its antigen is unidentified.

The TCR originated in a man aged 35-49 years in good health and CMV-seronegative. The chain has TRBV5-5 and TRBJ2-3; TRBD2 agrees at 8 bases. Specimen: PBMCs. The CDR3 coding sequence is TGTGCCAGCAGCCCGGGGGGGGGCACAGATACGCAGTATTTT. The encoded protein is CASSPGGGTDTQYF.